Listed below are T cell receptor beta chains from one sample, sequenced in a study of read filtering for tumor transcriptome and immune sequencing. MiXCR, run by TCRdb on the reads, gives a single entry per CDR3 protein. The sample contains almost 40,000 distinct CDR3 sequences, 11% to 15% of which appear only once. Sample: a population of CD138-negative cells sorted from bone marrow. The origin of the receptors is a donor at least 40 years old with multiple myeloma. Both conserved end residues are part of each CDR3. Each record gives: V gene, J gene, CDR3 protein.

V: TRBV5-1; J: TRBJ2-7; CDR3: CASGGESYEQYF
V: TRBV7-6; J: TRBJ1-6; CDR3: CASSQGVFNSPLHF
V: TRBV4-3; J: TRBJ2-7; CDR3: CASSQDRRYEQYF
V: TRBV20-1; J: TRBJ2-7; CDR3: CSASLSIYEQYF
V: TRBV2; J: TRBJ1-2; CDR3: CASRPPGNYGYTF
V: TRBV11-2; J: TRBJ2-5; CDR3: CASSSGTGSRETQYF
V: TRBV7-9; J: TRBJ2-1; CDR3: CASSPRGSSYNGQFF
V: TRBV5-6; J: TRBJ2-3; CDR3: CASSFIGTSTDTQYF
V: TRBV5-1; J: TRBJ2-7; CDR3: CANPGGQDEQYF
V: TRBV11-2; J: TRBJ1-1; CDR3: CASSNNRRGEAFF
V: TRBV7-3; J: TRBJ1-6; CDR3: CASSLLPRSTGSPLHF
V: TRBV7-6; J: TRBJ2-6; CDR3: CASSLGASGANVLTF
V: TRBV2; J: TRBJ1-4; CDR3: CASSEDMVTYNEKLFF
V: TRBV27; J: TRBJ2-4; CDR3: CASSRVGGAGSIAKNIQYF
V: TRBV3-1; J: TRBJ1-4; CDR3: CASSQDYLGETNEKLFF
V: TRBV5-1; J: TRBJ1-5; CDR3: CASSLRGGGDQPQHF
V: TRBV7-9; J: TRBJ1-4; CDR3: CASSFRYNEKLFF
V: TRBV5-1; J: TRBJ2-7; CDR3: CASSLTPGGQYEQYF
V: TRBV7-2; J: TRBJ2-7; CDR3: CASSLTTSGGAYEQYF
V: TRBV5-1; J: TRBJ1-1; CDR3: CASSLVLSRVIGPEAFF
V: TRBV23-1; J: TRBJ1-5; CDR3: CASSQSNGSNQPQHF
V: TRBV14; J: TRBJ2-1; CDR3: CASSQGLAGYNGQFF
V: TRBV27; J: TRBJ2-2; CDR3: CASSLFEWSGELFF
V: TRBV2; J: TRBJ1-4; CDR3: CASSEAPRGDEKLFF
V: TRBV5-1; J: TRBJ1-4; CDR3: CASSPDSTNEKLFF
V: TRBV5-1; J: TRBJ2-7; CDR3: CASSFTDPSYEQYF
V: TRBV28; J: TRBJ1-1; CDR3: CASTGRGELDTEAFF
V: TRBV20-1; J: TRBJ2-1; CDR3: CSARDPGGDGDEQFF
V: TRBV29-1; J: TRBJ1-1; CDR3: CSVGPPYWGTEAFF
V: TRBV9; J: TRBJ1-5; CDR3: CASTPFVWSDRDNQPQHF
V: TRBV7-2; J: TRBJ2-3; CDR3: CASSPRGQESPDTQYF
V: TRBV12-3/TRBV12-4; J: TRBJ2-5; CDR3: CASSLDTEYQETQYF
V: TRBV7-9; J: TRBJ2-5; CDR3: CASSFFSGLAETQYF
V: TRBV15; J: TRBJ2-7; CDR3: CATSARDLSSEQYF
V: TRBV5-1; J: TRBJ2-1; CDR3: CASSLERGLYNEQSF
V: TRBV12-3/TRBV12-4; J: TRBJ1-5; CDR3: CASSLERENQSQHF
V: TRBV5-1; J: TRBJ1-2; CDR3: CASSFSGTDYGYTF
V: TRBV7-2; J: TRBJ2-3; CDR3: CASSPYGPPTDTQYF
V: TRBV4-3; J: TRBJ2-5; CDR3: CASSQDGTNQETQYF
V: TRBV7-9; J: TRBJ2-1; CDR3: CASSLRSGGTPYNEQFF
V: TRBV5-4; J: TRBJ1-5; CDR3: CASSFRGRKPQHF